This passage covers 15 T cell receptor beta chains from one sample sequenced in a study of response to subunit inactivated influenza vaccine. TCRdb reprocessed the RT-PCR reads via MiXCR and lists one record per CDR3 protein. Of some 480,000 distinct CDR3 sequences listed, approximately 11% are singletons. Sequencing was performed on PBMCs from blood, taken roughly 47 days after vaccination. The receptors derive from a man aged 45-60 years who received an inactivated influenza vaccine.

CDR3: CASSQGATNEKLFF. CDR3 nucleotides: TGTGCCAGCTCTCAAGGGGCAACTAATGAAAAACTGTTTTTT. The gene calls are TRBV9 and TRBJ1-4; maybe TRBD1 (5 bases). The germline CDR1 and CDR2 sequences are SGDLS and YYNGEE. V was shortened by 7 bases and J by 0 bases, with 10 bases between the two germline ends. The CDR3 is 14 residues long.

V usage is TRBV14 and J usage is TRBJ2-2; D tentatively reads TRBD1 or TRBD2 (5 bases each). The V and J ends lost 4 bases and 2 bases respectively, with 17 bases between them. Germline loops: CDR1 SGHDN, CDR2 FVKESK. The CDR3 has 17 amino acids. The CDR3: CASSLIYGAANTGELFF. The CDR3 coding sequence is TGTGCCAGCAGCCTCATCTACGGGGCAGCTAACACCGGGGAGCTGTTTTTT.

CDR3 sequence: CASSQDRGRAHEQFF. The CDR3 bases are TGTGCCAGCAGCCAAGATCGCGGGAGGGCCCATGAGCAGTTCTTC. This chain joins TRBV14 and TRBJ2-1, with 9 bases aligning to TRBD2. The V gene end was trimmed by 0 bases and the J gene end by 8 bases; junction bases not matched to a gene: 5. Per germline, CDR1 SGHDN and CDR2 FVKESK. The CDR3 consists of 15 residues.

This clonotype was observed at least ten times. This chain uses TRBV28 with TRBJ2-7; 7 bases fit TRBD2. Trimming took 7 bases from V and 2 from J; bases not matched to a gene: 8. Germline CDR1 MDHEN, CDR2 SYDVKM. This CDR3 spans 14 amino acids. CDR3 sequence reads: CASKTAGSAYEQYF. CDR3 DNA sequence: TGTGCCAGCAAAACAGCGGGAAGTGCCTACGAGCAGTACTTC.

This clonotype has a handful of counts. J is TRBJ2-7 and V is TRBV6-2 or TRBV6-3; TRBD2 matches 10 bases. The V and J ends lost 2 bases and 5 bases, in that order; junction bases with no gene match: 9. Germline V CDR1 and CDR2: MNHEY, SVGEGT. The CDR3 is made up of 16 amino acids. The CDR3 DNA follows: TGTGCCAGCAGTTACGCCCTGGGACTAGCGCTAAACGAGCAGTACTTC. Translating gives CASSYALGLALNEQYF.

The V gene is TRBV29-1, the J gene TRBJ2-7; TRBD1 aligns across 8 bases. The CDR3 spans 13 residues. The germline V gene has CDR1 SQVTM and CDR2 ANQGSEA. Trimming removed 6 bases from V and 0 bases from J; junction bases left unmatched: 4. The CDR3 DNA sequence: TGCAGCGTCGGACAGGGATTCTCCTACGAGCAGTACTTC. This gives the protein CSVGQGFSYEQYF.

This chain uses TRBV15 with TRBJ1-4; the D gene is possibly TRBD1 (6 bases). Trimming left V 9 bases short and J 0 bases short, with 14 bases between. The CDR3 length is 15 residues. Per germline, CDR1 LNHNV and CDR2 YYDKDF (reference sequence). CDR3 nucleotides: TGTGCCACTAAAGGAACAGGGCCAACTAATGAAAAACTGTTTTTT. Encoded protein: CATKGTGPTNEKLFF.

In this sample, this clonotype turned up a few times. V usage is TRBV5-1 and J usage is TRBJ2-7; 7 bases fit TRBD1. Germline trimming cut 2 bases from V and 6 bases from J; bases unmatched to any gene: 11. Per the germline V gene, CDR1 is SGHRS and CDR2 is YFSETQ. The CDR3 sequence is 15 residues long. The CDR3 spells CASSLEIRQGSEQYF. CDR3 in DNA: TGCGCCAGCAGCTTAGAAATCAGACAGGGTTCCGAGCAGTACTTC.

This clonotype was found many times. V and J are TRBV4-3 and TRBJ2-1; no definite D call. The V end was cut by 3 bases, the J end by 5 bases, with 8 bases between. CDR3 size: 13 residues. Per germline, CDR1 LGHNA and CDR2 YSLEER. CDR3 in amino acids: CASSQELNNEQFF. CDR3 sequence (DNA): TGCGCCAGCAGCCAGGAACTAAACAATGAGCAGTTCTTC.

Here the CDR3 DNA reads TGCGCCAGCAGCCAAGAATTCGACAGGGGGACAGATACGCAGTATTTT. Its protein product is CASSQEFDRGTDTQYF. The gene calls are TRBV4-3 and TRBJ2-3; 9 nucleotides agree with TRBD1. The CDR3 is 16 residues long. The germline gives CDR1 LGHNA, CDR2 YSLEER. The V gene end was trimmed by 0 bases and the J gene end by 3 bases; junction bases not matched to a gene: 4.

This clonotype has ten or more counts. The J gene is TRBJ2-3, the V gene TRBV29-1, with D hard to call. Germline CDR1 and CDR2: SQVTM and ANQGSEA. V lost 6 bases, J lost 0 bases, and 10 bases lay in between. CDR3 length: 13 amino acids. CDR3 sequence: CSVVGRSTDTQYF. CDR3 bases: TGCAGCGTAGTAGGCCGGAGCACAGATACGCAGTATTTT.

This clonotype has just a few counts. The chain joins TRBV30 to TRBJ2-1; perhaps D is TRBD1 or TRBD2 (6 bases each). The germline gives CDR1 GTSNPN, CDR2 SVGIG (reference sequence). This CDR3 has 16 amino acids. V lost 3 bases and J 4 bases, leaving 19 bases between the germline ends. CDR3 amino acids: CAWSLQTGLAYNEQFF. The CDR3, as DNA: TGTGCCTGGAGCCTCCAGACAGGTCTAGCGTACAATGAGCAGTTCTTC.

The chain has TRBV29-1 and TRBJ2-1, with D possibly TRBD2 on 5 matching bases. This CDR3 is built from 14 residues. The V gene lost 5 bases and the J gene lost 5 bases, with 16 bases spanning the gap. Germline loops: CDR1 SQVTM, CDR2 ANQGSEA. The CDR3 coding sequence is TGCAGCGTTAAGCAAAGCGGCCCGAACAATGAGCAGTTCTTC. This codes for CSVKQSGPNNEQFF.

The chain combines TRBV20-1 with TRBJ2-7; 12 bases line up with TRBD2. J was trimmed by 5 bases and V by 2 bases; bases with no gene match: 4. This CDR3 is 14 amino acids long. Germline V gene lookup returns CDR1 DFQATT and CDR2 SNEGSKA (reference sequence). In nucleotides, the CDR3 is TGCAGTGCTAGACTAGCGGGAGGGCCCCACGAGCAGTACTTC. Residues: CSARLAGGPHEQYF.

This clonotype has just a few counts. The CDR3: CSASPGGLAGGFGEQFF. CDR3 DNA sequence: TGCAGTGCTAGCCCCGGGGGTTTAGCGGGAGGGTTTGGGGAGCAGTTCTTC. The rearrangement joins TRBV20-1 to TRBJ2-1; 11 bases line up with TRBD2. The length of the CDR3 is 17 residues. The V segment lost 3 bases and the J segment 10 bases; nucleotides outside the gene matches: 17. The germline gives CDR1 DFQATT, CDR2 SNEGSKA (reference sequence).